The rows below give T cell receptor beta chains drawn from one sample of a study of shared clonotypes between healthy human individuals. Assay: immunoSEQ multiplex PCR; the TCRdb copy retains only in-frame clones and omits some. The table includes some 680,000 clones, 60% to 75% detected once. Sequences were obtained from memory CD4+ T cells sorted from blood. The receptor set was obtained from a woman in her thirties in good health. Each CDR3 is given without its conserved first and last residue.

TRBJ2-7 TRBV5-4 ASSEGDRDSSYEQY
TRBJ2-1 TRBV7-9 ASSQRRRNEQF
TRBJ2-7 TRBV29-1 SVGTSIHEQY
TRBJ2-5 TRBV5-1 ASSLGTAVQETQY
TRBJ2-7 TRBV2 ASSGSDRGLDEQY
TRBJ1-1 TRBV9 ASSVEAGSEAF
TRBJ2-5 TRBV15 ATSRSSQETQY
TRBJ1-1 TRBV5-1 ASSLAPSGAGNTEAF
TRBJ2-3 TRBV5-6 ASSLSRYTQY
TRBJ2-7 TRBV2 ASRRDTTYEQY
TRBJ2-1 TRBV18 ASSPFERLNNEQF
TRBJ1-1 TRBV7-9 ASSVGQKNTEAF
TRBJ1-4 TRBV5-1 ASSRGQGEEKLF
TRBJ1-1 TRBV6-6 ASSYKQGGTEAF
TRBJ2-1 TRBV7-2 ASSLVASIQNEQF
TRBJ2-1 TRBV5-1 ASSLGGSSYNEQF
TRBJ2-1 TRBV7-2 ASSLASGATYNEQF